This T cell receptor (beta chain) was retrieved from a study of long-term antiretroviral therapy in people with HIV. Study results and limitations: Within the repertoire, clones expanded before ART were dominant at all time points. Nothing was known about ART adherence, viral resistance or changes in therapy.

On this clone itself: Its antigen is unidentified.

The libraries were made with immunoSEQ v3.0 at survey level. Libraries were prepared by immunoSEQ multiplex PCR; TCRdb keeps only in-frame clonotypes and omits some of them. The sample records about 21,000 clones, 88% being singletons. The starting material was unsorted PBMCs, obtained 2.3 years after starting antiretroviral therapy. This TCR was sampled from a man between 60 and 75 years old with HIV.

CDR3 residues: CASSSTGGGIGGYTF. The CDR3 nucleotides are TGTGCCAGCAGCTCAACAGGGGGGGGCATTGGTGGCTACACCTTC. This chain connects TRBV7-6 to TRBJ1-2; 8 positions agree with TRBD1. The V gene end was trimmed by 4 bases and the J gene end by 7 bases; junction bases not matched to a gene: 11. CDR3 length: 15 residues. Germline-derived CDR1 and CDR2 are SGHVS and FNYEAQ.